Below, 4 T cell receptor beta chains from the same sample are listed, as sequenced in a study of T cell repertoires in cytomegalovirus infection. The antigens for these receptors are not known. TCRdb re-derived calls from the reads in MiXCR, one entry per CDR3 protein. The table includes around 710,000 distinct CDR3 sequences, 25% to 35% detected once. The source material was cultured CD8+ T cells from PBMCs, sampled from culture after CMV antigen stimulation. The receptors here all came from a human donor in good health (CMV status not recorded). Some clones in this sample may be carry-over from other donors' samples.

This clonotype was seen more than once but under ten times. The CDR3 sequence: CASSGNQPQHF. The CDR3 nucleotides are TGTGCCAGCAGCGGGAATCAGCCCCAGCATTTT. J is TRBJ1-5 and V is TRBV7-2; D call uncertain. Deletions cut 5 bases from V and 4 bases from J, with 3 bases between. This CDR3 spans 11 amino acids. Germline V gene data show CDR1 as SGHTA and CDR2 as FQGNSA.

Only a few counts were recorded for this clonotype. The CDR3 here is CASSEGQGGNQPQHF. As DNA, the CDR3 is TGTGCCAGCAGTGAGGGACAGGGAGGCAATCAGCCCCAGCATTTT. This chain joins TRBV6-1 and TRBJ1-5, with TRBD1 matching over 9 bases. Looked up from germline, CDR1 is MNHNS and CDR2 is SASEGT. CDR3 length: 15 amino acids. Trimming removed 3 bases from V and 2 bases from J; junction bases left unmatched: 2.

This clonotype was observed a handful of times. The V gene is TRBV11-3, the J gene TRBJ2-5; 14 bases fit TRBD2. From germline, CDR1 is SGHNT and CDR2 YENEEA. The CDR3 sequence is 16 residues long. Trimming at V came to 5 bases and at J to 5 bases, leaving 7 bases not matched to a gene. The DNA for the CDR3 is TGTGCCAGCAGCAACCGGACTAGCGGGGGGCGGGAGACCCAGTACTTC. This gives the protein CASSNRTSGGRETQYF.

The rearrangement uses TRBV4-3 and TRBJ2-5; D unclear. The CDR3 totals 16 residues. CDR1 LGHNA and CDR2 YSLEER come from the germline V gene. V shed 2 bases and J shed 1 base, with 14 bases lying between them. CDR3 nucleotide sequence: TGCGCCAGCAGCCAATCCCAAGCGCATACCCAAGAGACCCAGTACTTC. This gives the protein CASSQSQAHTQETQYF.